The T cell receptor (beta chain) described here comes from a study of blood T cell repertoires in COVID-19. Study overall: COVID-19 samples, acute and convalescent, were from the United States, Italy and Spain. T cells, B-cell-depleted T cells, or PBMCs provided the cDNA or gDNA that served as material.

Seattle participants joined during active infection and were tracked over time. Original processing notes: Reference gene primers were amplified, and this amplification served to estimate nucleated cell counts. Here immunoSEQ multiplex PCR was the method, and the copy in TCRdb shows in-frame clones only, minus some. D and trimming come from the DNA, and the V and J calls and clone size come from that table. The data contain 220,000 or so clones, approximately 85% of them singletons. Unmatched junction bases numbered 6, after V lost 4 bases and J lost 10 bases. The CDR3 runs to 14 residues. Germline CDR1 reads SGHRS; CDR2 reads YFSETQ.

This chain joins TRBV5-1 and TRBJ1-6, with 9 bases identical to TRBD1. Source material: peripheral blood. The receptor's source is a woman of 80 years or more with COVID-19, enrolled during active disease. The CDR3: CASSIRDRDSPLHF. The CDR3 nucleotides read TGCGCCAGCAGCATCCGGGACAGGGACTCACCCCTCCACTTT.